Shown below are 11 T cell receptor beta chains from a single sample sequenced in a study of blood T cells in healthy people across ages. Combining a sample-barcoded 5' primer with a J-beta primer mix, a second PCR ran for 7 to 11 cycles. TCRdb reprocessed the 5' RACE reads via MiXCR and lists one record per CDR3 protein. The sample gives over 500,000 distinct CDR3 sequences, approximately 26% of which show up once; under 4.5% is in the top ten. These same records also appear under a second study, on T cells of mothers and their children.

Sequenced: blood. The receptors here all came from a boy aged 2 to 10 in good health.

This clonotype was seen more than once but under ten times. The CDR3 bases are TGTGCCAGCAGTACTAGCGGGGGGCCCTACAATGAGCAGTTCTTC. Translated: CASSTSGGPYNEQFF. V usage is TRBV6-5 and J usage is TRBJ2-1, with 12 positions matching TRBD2. With 5 bases clipped from V and 2 bases from J, the junction kept 1 base outside the gene matches. CDR1 is MNHEY and CDR2 is SVGAGI in the germline V gene. The CDR3 sequence is 15 residues long.

Note on this clonotype: The DNA is left out, because the CDR3 cannot be placed on it with certainty; the CDR3 is given as TCRdb lists it. This chain joins TRBV7-9 and TRBJ1-2. From its first to its last residue, the CDR3 has 17 amino acids. Germline CDR1 and CDR2: SEHNR and FQNEAQ (reference sequence). The CDR3 sequence is CASSLANLVMGRDGYTF.

The genes are TRBV29-1 and TRBJ2-5; D unclear. The germline gives CDR1 SQVTM, CDR2 ANQGSEA. There are 12 residues in the CDR3. V lost 2 bases to trimming and J lost 5 bases, with 9 bases between them. The CDR3 loop is CSVELARETQYF. The CDR3 bases are TGCAGCGTTGAATTGGCGAGGGAGACCCAGTACTTC.

J is TRBJ2-5 and V is TRBV10-3; no clear D gene. The end of the DNA is better explained by TRBJ2-7, so the J call may be wrong. The CDR3 loop spans 14 amino acids. The germline V gene encodes CDR1 ENHRY and CDR2 SYGVKD. The CDR3 DNA reads TGTGCCATCAGTGAGTCCGGCCAGCGCTACGAGCAGTACTTC. Amino acids: CAISESGQRYEQYF.

This clonotype showed up just a few times. V and J are TRBV27 and TRBJ2-1; D possibly corresponds to TRBD2 (7 bases). Germline V CDR1 and CDR2: MNHEY, SMNVEV (reference sequence). This CDR3 region has 18 residues. This CDR3 reads CLGGGSPFPLCSYNEQFF. The CDR3, as DNA: TGTCTTGGGGGGGGCAGCCCCTTCCCACTGTGCTCCTACAATGAGCAGTTCTTC.

This clonotype was observed at least ten times. The V call is TRBV6-9, the J call TRBJ2-2; no reliable D call. CDR3 length: 10 amino acids. Trimming left V 8 bases short and J 6 bases short, with 4 bases between. Per the germline V gene, CDR1 is MNHGY and CDR2 is SVAAGI. DNA for the CDR3: TGTGCCAGCTTCCCCGGGGAGCTGTTTTTT. Translating gives CASFPGELFF.

The rearrangement joins TRBV12-3 or TRBV12-4 to TRBJ1-4, with D possibly being TRBD1 (6 bases). The CDR3 is made up of 14 amino acids. V was shortened by 1 base and J by 6 bases, with 9 bases between the two germline ends. DNA for the CDR3: TGTGCCAGCAGTTTAGACTGGGGGCATGAAAAACTGTTTTTT. Translating it yields CASSLDWGHEKLFF.

There are a few counts of this clonotype. The CDR3 loop reads CASSSTGLGYTF. CDR3 bases: TGTGCCAGCAGTTCGACAGGGTTGGGCTACACCTTC. This sequence joins TRBV6-5 and TRBJ1-2, with TRBD1 identical over 7 bases. The CDR3 has 12 residues. With 4 bases clipped from V and 8 bases from J, the junction kept 4 bases outside the gene matches. Germline V lookup: CDR1 MNHEY, CDR2 SVGAGI.

The V call is TRBV7-2, the J call TRBJ1-4; D not certain. The CDR3 sequence is 17 residues long. V was cut by 0 bases and J by 4 bases, with 15 bases left in between. Germline values: CDR1 SGHTA, CDR2 FQGNSA. CDR3 region: CASSLAHLSQINEKLFF. As DNA, the CDR3 is TGTGCCAGCAGCTTAGCTCACTTATCACAGATTAATGAAAAACTGTTTTTT.

This clonotype showed up just a few times. The V and J genes are TRBV6-5 and TRBJ1-5; D unresolved. The CDR3 runs 14 residues. Germline V gene lookup returns CDR1 MNHEY and CDR2 SVGAGI. V lost 4 bases, J lost 3 bases, and 10 bases lay in between. Here the CDR3 DNA reads TGTGCCAGCAGTTTGAGCAGCCTCAATCAGCCCCAGCATTTT. This encodes CASSLSSLNQPQHF.

The chain employs TRBV5-5 and TRBJ2-7; 7 bases fit TRBD2. Trimming took 3 bases from V and 9 from J; bases not matched to a gene: 12. This CDR3 has 14 amino acids. Germline V gene sequence: CDR1 SGHKS, CDR2 YYEKEE (reference sequence). The CDR3 DNA reads as TGTGCCAGCAGCTCGGGACTAATCCCACTCGGGCAGTACTTC. This sequence encodes CASSSGLIPLGQYF. Full variable domain (rest looked up from reference TRBV5-5 and TRBJ2-7): DAGVTQSPTHLIKTRGQQVTLRCSPISGHKSVSWYQQVLGQGPQFIFQYYEKEERGRGNFPDRFSARQFPNYSSELNVNALLLGDSALYLCASSSGLIPLGQYFGPGTRLTVT.